Below, 10 T cell receptor beta chains from the same sample are listed, as sequenced in a study of radiotherapy plus CTLA-4 blockade in lung cancer. The method was immunoSEQ multiplex PCR; TCRdb's version includes in-frame clones alone and lacks a portion of them. The repertoire holds roughly 66,000 clones, with approximately 80% as singletons. Sequences were derived from peripheral blood, sampled from a patient treated with radiotherapy plus ipilimumab. The receptors shown here come from a human donor with non-small cell lung cancer who had a partial response to radiotherapy plus ipilimumab.

The chain carries TRBV6-1 and TRBJ2-1; 7 nucleotides line up with TRBD2. CDR1 MNHNS and CDR2 SASEGT come from the germline V gene. J lost 0 bases, V lost 3 bases, and 5 bases had no gene match. The CDR3 spans 16 residues. The CDR3 nucleotides are TGTGCCAGCAGTGACCCACTAGCGCCCTCCTACAATGAGCAGTTCTTC. Translation gives CASSDPLAPSYNEQFF.

The rearrangement uses TRBV6-4 and TRBJ2-2; D possibly corresponds to TRBD1 (6 bases). CDR3 length: 14 amino acids. V gave up 6 bases and J gave up 4 bases, with 12 bases separating them. The V gene's germline CDR1 is MRHNA and CDR2 SNTAGT. CDR3: CASRRDMGTGELFF. CDR3 in DNA: TGTGCCAGCAGGAGGGACATGGGCACCGGGGAGCTGTTTTTT.

V gene TRBV13 combines with J gene TRBJ2-1, with D possibly matching TRBD2 (5 bases). There are 15 residues in the CDR3. Deletions cut 1 base from V and 5 bases from J, with 12 bases between. Germline-derived CDR1 and CDR2 are PRHDT and FYEKMQ (reference sequence). The CDR3 protein is CASSLVAPIHNEQFF. The CDR3 DNA sequence: TGTGCCAGCAGCTTAGTAGCGCCGATCCACAATGAGCAGTTCTTC.

V gene TRBV6-5 combines with J gene TRBJ2-7; weak D call: TRBD1 (5 bases). This CDR3 contains 14 residues. Germline V gives CDR1 MNHEY, CDR2 SVGAGI. V dropped 0 bases and J dropped 2 bases, with 8 bases sitting between them. The CDR3 reads CASSYSAGTYEQYF. CDR3 DNA: TGTGCCAGCAGTTACTCTGCAGGGACCTACGAGCAGTACTTC.

The chain combines TRBV5-1 with TRBJ2-5; maybe TRBD2 (6 bases). The last part of the DNA fits TRBJ2-7 better; the J call may be wrong. The CDR3 runs to 14 residues. The germline V gene has CDR1 SGHRS and CDR2 YFSETQ. In nucleotides, the CDR3 is TGCGCCAGCAGCTTGGCTGCGGGAACCTACGAGCAGTACTTC. The encoded protein is CASSLAAGTYEQYF.

V is TRBV5-1 and J is TRBJ2-2; the match to TRBD2 covers 10 bases. The CDR3 contains 17 residues. With 2 bases clipped from V and 2 bases from J, the junction kept 6 bases outside the gene matches. CDR1 is SGHRS and CDR2 is YFSETQ in the germline V gene. The CDR3 here is CASSLLLAGVNTGELFF. CDR3 coding DNA: TGCGCCAGCAGCTTACTTCTAGCGGGAGTCAACACCGGGGAGCTGTTTTTT.

This clone showed up just once. The chain has TRBV7-3 and TRBJ2-2; tentatively, D is TRBD1 (6 bases). CDR1 is SGHTA, CDR2 FQGTGA, per germline. V was pared by 5 bases and J by 4 bases, with 11 bases between. This CDR3 region has 14 residues. The CDR3 spells CASSPSTGTGELFF. The CDR3 coding sequence is TGTGCCAGCAGCCCATCGACAGGCACCGGGGAGCTGTTTTTT.

This rearrangement joins TRBV28 to TRBJ2-7, with TRBD1 as a possible D gene (6 bases). The CDR3 totals 16 residues. V was clipped by 3 bases and J by 4 bases, with 19 bases between them. Germline CDR1 reads MDHEN; CDR2 reads SYDVKM. The CDR3 bases are TGTGCCAGCAGTTTCCTGGGGGACACCCAGTATTACGAGCAGTACTTC. Its protein product is CASSFLGDTQYYEQYF.

This CDR3 reads CAISEARVRSTGNTIYF. In DNA, the CDR3 is TGTGCCATCAGTGAGGCGCGGGTGCGCTCCACTGGAAACACCATATATTTT. V and J are TRBV10-3 and TRBJ1-3; the D is unclear. Per the germline V gene, CDR1 is ENHRY and CDR2 is SYGVKD. CDR3 size: 17 residues. Trimming pared 2 bases from V and 2 bases from J, leaving 16 bases between.

The V and J genes are TRBV28 and TRBJ2-1, with TRBD1 identical over 7 bases. The germline V gene encodes CDR1 MDHEN and CDR2 SYDVKM. The CDR3 loop spans 17 amino acids. V was pared by 5 bases and J by 4 bases, with 14 bases of the junction left unmatched. CDR3 sequence (DNA): TGTGCCAGCAGTCCAAAACAGGGGAGCGCCCGGTACAATGAGCAGTTCTTC. It yields the protein CASSPKQGSARYNEQFF.